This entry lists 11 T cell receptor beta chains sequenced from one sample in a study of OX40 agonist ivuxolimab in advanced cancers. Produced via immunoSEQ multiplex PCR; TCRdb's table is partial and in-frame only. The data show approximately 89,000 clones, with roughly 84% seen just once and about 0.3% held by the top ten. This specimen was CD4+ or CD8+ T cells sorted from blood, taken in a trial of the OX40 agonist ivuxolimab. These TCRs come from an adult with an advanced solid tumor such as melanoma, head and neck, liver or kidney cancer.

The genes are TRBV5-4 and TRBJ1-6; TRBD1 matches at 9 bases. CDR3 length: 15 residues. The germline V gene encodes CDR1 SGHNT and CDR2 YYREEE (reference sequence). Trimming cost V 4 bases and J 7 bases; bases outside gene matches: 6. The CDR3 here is CASSPGTGNNSPLHF. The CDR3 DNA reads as TGTGCCAGCAGCCCCGGGACAGGGAACAATTCACCCCTCCACTTT.

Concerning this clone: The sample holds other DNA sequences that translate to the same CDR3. The CDR3: CASSEGNYGYTF. The CDR3 DNA sequence: TGTGCCAGCAGTGAGGGGAACTATGGCTACACCTTC. The V and J genes are TRBV2 and TRBJ1-2; no firm D call. The CDR3 covers 12 residues. CDR1 is SNHLY, CDR2 FYNNEI, per germline. The V gene lost 3 bases and the J gene lost 2 bases, with 4 bases spanning the gap.

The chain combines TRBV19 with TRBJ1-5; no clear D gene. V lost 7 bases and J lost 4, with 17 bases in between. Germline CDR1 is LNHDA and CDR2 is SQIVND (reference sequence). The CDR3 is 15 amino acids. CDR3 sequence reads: CASTTGSFLNQPQHF. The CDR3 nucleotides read TGTGCCAGTACAACCGGGTCTTTCCTTAATCAGCCCCAGCATTTT.

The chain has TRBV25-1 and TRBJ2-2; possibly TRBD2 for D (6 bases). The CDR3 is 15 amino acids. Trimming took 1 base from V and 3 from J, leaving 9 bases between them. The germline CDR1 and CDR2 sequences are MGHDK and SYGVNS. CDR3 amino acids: CASSELGGDTGELFF. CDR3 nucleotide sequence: TGTGCCAGCAGTGAATTGGGCGGGGACACCGGGGAGCTGTTTTTT.

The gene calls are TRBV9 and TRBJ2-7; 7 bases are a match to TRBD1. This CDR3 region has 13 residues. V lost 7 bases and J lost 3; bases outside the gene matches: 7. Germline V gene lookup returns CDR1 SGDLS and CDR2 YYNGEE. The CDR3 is CASHRRQGYEQYF. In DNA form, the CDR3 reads TGTGCCAGCCACCGTAGACAGGGCTACGAGCAGTACTTC. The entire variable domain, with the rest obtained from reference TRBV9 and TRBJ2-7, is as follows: DSGVTQTPKHLITATGQRVTLRCSPRSGDLSVYWYQQSLDQGLQFLIQYYNGEERAKGNILERFSAQQFPDLHSELNLSSLELGDSALYFCASHRRQGYEQYFGPGTRLTVT.

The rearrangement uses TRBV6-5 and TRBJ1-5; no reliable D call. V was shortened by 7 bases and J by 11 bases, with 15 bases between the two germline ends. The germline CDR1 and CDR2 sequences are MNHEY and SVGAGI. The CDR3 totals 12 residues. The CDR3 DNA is TGTGCCAGCAACGAAAAAGCTCGAGCCCAGCATTTT. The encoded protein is CASNEKARAQHF.

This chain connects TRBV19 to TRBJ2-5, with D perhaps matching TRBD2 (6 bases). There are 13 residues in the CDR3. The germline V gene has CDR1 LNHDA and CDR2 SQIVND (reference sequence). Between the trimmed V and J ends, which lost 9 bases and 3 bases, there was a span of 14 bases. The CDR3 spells CASSRELKETQYF. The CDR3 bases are TGTGCCAGCAGCCGGGAGCTTAAAGAGACCCAGTACTTC.

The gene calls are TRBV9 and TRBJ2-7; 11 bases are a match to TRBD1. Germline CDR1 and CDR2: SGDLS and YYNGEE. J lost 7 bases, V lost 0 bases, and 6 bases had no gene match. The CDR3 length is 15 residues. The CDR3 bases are TGTGCCAGCAGCGTAGAGGGACAGGGGGTCCGGGAGCAGTACTTC. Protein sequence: CASSVEGQGVREQYF.

The CDR3 region is CASSFYDRGLSEAFF. The CDR3 DNA follows: TGTGCCAGCAGCTTTTACGACAGGGGCCTCTCTGAAGCTTTCTTT. The chain is built from TRBV5-4 and TRBJ1-1; 8 bases are shared with TRBD1. Germline CDR1 is SGHNT and CDR2 is YYREEE (reference sequence). The ends lost 2 bases at V and 6 bases at J; junction bases unmatched: 9. This CDR3 comprises 15 residues.

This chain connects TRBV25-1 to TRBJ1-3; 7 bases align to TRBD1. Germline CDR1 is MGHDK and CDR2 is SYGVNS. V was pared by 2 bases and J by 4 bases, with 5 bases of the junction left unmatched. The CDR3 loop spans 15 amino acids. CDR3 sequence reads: CASSEDRVRGNTIYF. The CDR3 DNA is TGTGCCAGCAGTGAAGACAGGGTGAGAGGAAACACCATATATTTT.

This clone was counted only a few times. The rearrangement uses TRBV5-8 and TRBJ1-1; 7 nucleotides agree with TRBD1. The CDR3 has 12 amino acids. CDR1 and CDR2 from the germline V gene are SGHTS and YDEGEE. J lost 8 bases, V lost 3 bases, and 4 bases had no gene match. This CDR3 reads CASSYGTEEAFF. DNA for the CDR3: TGTGCCAGCAGCTACGGGACAGAAGAAGCTTTCTTT.